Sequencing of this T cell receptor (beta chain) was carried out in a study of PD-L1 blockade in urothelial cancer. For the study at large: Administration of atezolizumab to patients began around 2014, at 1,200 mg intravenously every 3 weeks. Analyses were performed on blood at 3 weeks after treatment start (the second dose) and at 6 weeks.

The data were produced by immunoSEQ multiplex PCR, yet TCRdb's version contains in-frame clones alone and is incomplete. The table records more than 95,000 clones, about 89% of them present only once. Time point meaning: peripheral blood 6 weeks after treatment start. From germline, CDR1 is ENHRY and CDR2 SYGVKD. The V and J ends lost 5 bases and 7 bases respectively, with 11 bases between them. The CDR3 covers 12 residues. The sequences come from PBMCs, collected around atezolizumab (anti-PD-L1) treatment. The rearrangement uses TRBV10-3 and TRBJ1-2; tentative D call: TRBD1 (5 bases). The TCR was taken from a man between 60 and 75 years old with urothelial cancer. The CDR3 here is CAISLGLGGYTF. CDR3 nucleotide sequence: TGTGCCATCAGTTTGGGACTGGGTGGCTACACCTTC.